A single sample is the source of the 3 T cell receptor beta chains below, sequenced in a study of CD8 T cells in ankylosing spondylitis. TCRdb itself ran the 5' RACE reads through MiXCR, one entry per CDR3 protein. The sample has 200,000 to 250,000 distinct CDR3 sequences; roughly a tenth are singletons. The source material was blood, either unsorted or a sorted T cell fraction (not recorded which). These receptors came from a male donor with ankylosing spondylitis or in good health (not recorded which).

This clonotype was counted between two and nine times. The genes are TRBV7-3 and TRBJ2-3; the match to TRBD2 covers 8 bases. CDR3 length equals 16 residues. V lost 8 bases, J lost 4 bases, and 14 bases stayed unmatched. Germline CDR1 reads SGHTA; CDR2 reads FQGTGA. The DNA for the CDR3 is TGTGCCAGCGGGCTTCGGGGGGGCCTTAGCCCAGATACGCAGTATTTT. The encoded protein is CASGLRGGLSPDTQYF.

The sample holds many counts of this clonotype. V and J are TRBV10-2 and TRBJ1-5; TRBD1 might be the D (5 bases). Germline values: CDR1 WSHSY, CDR2 SAAADI. V was trimmed by 2 bases and J by 6 bases, leaving 20 bases between them. The CDR3 extends over 17 amino acids. DNA of the CDR3: TGCGCCAGCAGTGAGCCTGGGGGACCCTCACGAGGTCAGCCCCAGCATTTT. Translation: CASSEPGGPSRGQPQHF.

The V and J genes are TRBV6-4 and TRBJ2-2, with 7 nucleotides matching TRBD2. Germline lookup yields CDR1 MRHNA and CDR2 SNTAGT. V was clipped by 4 bases and J by 1 base; unmatched bases: 12. The CDR3 contains 18 residues. The CDR3 bases are TGTGCCAGCAGTGCACTAAGAGGTCGCGGGGGGAACACCGGGGAGCTGTTTTTT. Its translation is CASSALRGRGGNTGELFF.